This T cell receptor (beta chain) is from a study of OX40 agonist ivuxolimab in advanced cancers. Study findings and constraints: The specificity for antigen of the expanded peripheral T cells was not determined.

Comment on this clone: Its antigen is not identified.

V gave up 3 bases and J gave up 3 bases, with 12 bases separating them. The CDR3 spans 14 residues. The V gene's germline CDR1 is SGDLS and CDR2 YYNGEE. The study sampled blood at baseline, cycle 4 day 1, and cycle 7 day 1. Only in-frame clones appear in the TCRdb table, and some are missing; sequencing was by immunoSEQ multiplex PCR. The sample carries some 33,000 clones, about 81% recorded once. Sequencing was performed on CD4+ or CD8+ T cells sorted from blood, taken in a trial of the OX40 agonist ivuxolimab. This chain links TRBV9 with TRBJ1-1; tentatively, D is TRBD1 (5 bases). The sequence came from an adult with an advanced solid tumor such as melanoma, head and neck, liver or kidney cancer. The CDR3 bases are TGTGCCAGCAGCGCTTATGAGGGGCACACTGAAGCTTTCTTT. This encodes CASSAYEGHTEAFF.